This T cell receptor beta chain was captured in a study of shared clonotypes between healthy human individuals. Profiled with immunoSEQ multiplex PCR; TCRdb holds only in-frame clones, not every one. The data contain about 2.3 million clones, around 90% of them seen just once; the ten biggest clones take up around 0.35%. V trimming: 0 bases; J trimming: 2 bases; junction bases outside the gene matches: 3. Germline lookup yields CDR1 SGHDN and CDR2 FVKESK. The CDR3 runs 16 residues. The origin of this receptor is a man between 18 and 35 years old in good health. Some clones in this sample may be carry-over from other donors' samples. This chain joins TRBV14 and TRBJ2-3; TRBD2 matches 9 bases. Sequenced input: naive CD4+ T cells from PBMCs. Sample subset: CD45RA+ positively selected. In DNA, the CDR3 is TGTGCCAGCAGCCAAGATTGGGGACTAGCCACAGATACGCAGTATTTT. Its translation is CASSQDWGLATDTQYF.